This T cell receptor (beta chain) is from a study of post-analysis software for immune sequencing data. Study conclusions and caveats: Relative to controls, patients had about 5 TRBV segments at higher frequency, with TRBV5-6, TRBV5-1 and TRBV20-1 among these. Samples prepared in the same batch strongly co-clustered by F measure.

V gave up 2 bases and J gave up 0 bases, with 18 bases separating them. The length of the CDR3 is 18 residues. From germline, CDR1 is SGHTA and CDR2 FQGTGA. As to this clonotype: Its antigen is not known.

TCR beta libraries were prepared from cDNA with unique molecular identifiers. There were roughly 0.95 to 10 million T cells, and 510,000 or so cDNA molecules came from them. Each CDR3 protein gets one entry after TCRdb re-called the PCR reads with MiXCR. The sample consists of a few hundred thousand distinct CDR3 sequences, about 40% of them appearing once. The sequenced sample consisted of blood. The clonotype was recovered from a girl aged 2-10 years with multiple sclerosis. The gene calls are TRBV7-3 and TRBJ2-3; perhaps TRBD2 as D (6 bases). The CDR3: CASSLYGRASASTDTQYF. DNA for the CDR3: TGTGCCAGCAGCTTATACGGCCGGGCTAGCGCTAGCACAGATACGCAGTATTTT.